This T cell receptor (beta chain) was obtained from a study of T cell responses to AZD1222 COVID-19 vaccine. Assay used: immunoSEQ multiplex PCR; TCRdb lists only in-frame clones, some missing. The repertoire holds about 140,000 clones, more than 85% seen once, with less than 1.5% in the top ten. This clone was counted only a few times. This sequence originates from an adult who received the AZD1222 COVID-19 vaccine. Here the sequenced sample was peripheral blood, taken 28 days after the second AZD1222 dose.

The CDR3 reads CASSVGSEYEQYF. The CDR3 nucleotides are TGTGCCAGCAGCGTCGGGAGTGAGTACGAGCAGTACTTC. This chain connects TRBV9 to TRBJ2-7; D is perhaps TRBD2 (6 bases). The V gene's germline CDR1 is SGDLS and CDR2 YYNGEE. CDR3 size: 13 residues. Trimming stripped 2 bases from V and 4 bases from J, with 10 bases between.